This T cell receptor (beta chain) was found in a study of post-analysis software for immune sequencing data. Study context: Multiple sclerosis in the patients followed relapsing-remitting, secondary progressive and progressive-relapsing courses.

Germline V gives CDR1 MNHNY, CDR2 SVGAGI (reference sequence). This CDR3 spans 17 amino acids. Built from TCR beta cDNA, the libraries had unique molecular identifiers in them. TCRdb called the PCR reads again in MiXCR, with one record for every CDR3 protein. The data show hundreds of thousands of distinct CDR3 sequences, approximately 30% seen once. On this clonotype: The antigen is unknown. One junction end disagrees with the germline gene, perhaps due to a read error.

Study-wide findings and caveats: A few TRBV segments appeared more often in patients than in controls, and TRBV5-6, TRBV5-1 and TRBV20-1 were among these.

The chain employs TRBV6-6 and TRBJ2-1; 8 positions match TRBD2. The TCR comes from a girl between 5 and 17 years old with multiple sclerosis. The sample comprised blood. The DNA of the CDR3 is TGTGCCGGCAGTTTTTCGGGGCTAGCGGGTCTTTACAGTGAGCAGTTCTTC. Encoded protein: CAGSFSGLAGLYSEQFF.